The 20 T cell receptor beta chains below were found in one sample sequenced in a study of cytomegalovirus exposure and HLA in healthy donors. A multiplex PCR was run with 60 Vbeta primers and 13 Jbeta primers. Only in-frame clones appear in the TCRdb table, and some are missing; sequencing was by immunoSEQ multiplex PCR. The table lists 170,000 or so clones, approximately 78% of them singletons. The sample taken for sequencing was PBMCs. The source is a woman in her forties in good health and CMV-seronegative.

J is TRBJ1-5 and V is TRBV5-1; TRBD1 agrees at 7 bases. With V trimmed by 0 bases and J by 6 bases, 3 bases remained unmatched. Germline-derived CDR1 and CDR2 are SGHRS and YFSETQ. This CDR3 comprises 14 residues. The CDR3 region has the DNA TGCGCCAGCAGCTTGGGGGACAGCGGTCAGCCCCAGCATTTT. Protein sequence: CASSLGDSGQPQHF.

This chain links TRBV19 with TRBJ2-1, with D possibly matching TRBD1 (6 bases). Trimming shortened V by 3 bases and J by 7 bases, and 13 bases separated the two germline ends. This CDR3 is built from 14 residues. CDR1 and CDR2 (germline): LNHDA, SQIVND (reference sequence). CDR3 in amino acids: CASSMDDRRNEQFF. As DNA, the CDR3 is TGTGCCAGTAGTATGGATGACAGGAGGAATGAGCAGTTCTTC. The entire variable domain, with the rest obtained from reference TRBV19 and TRBJ2-1, is as follows: DGGITQSPKYLFRKEGQNVTLSCEQNLNHDAMYWYRQDPGQGLRLIYYSQIVNDFQKGDIAEGYSVSREKKESFPLTVTSAQKNPTAFYLCASSMDDRRNEQFFGPGTRLTVL.

V and J are TRBV4-2 and TRBJ1-3; 8 nucleotides align to TRBD1. The germline gives CDR1 LGHNA, CDR2 YNFKEQ. V dropped 5 bases and J dropped 2; count of bases not matched to a gene: 8. The CDR3 consists of 16 residues. The CDR3 nucleotides read TGTGCCAGCAGCGTAGCCGGGACAGGTGCTGGAAACACCATATATTTT. This codes for CASSVAGTGAGNTIYF.

This chain connects TRBV4-2 to TRBJ2-3, with 12 nucleotides matching TRBD2. This CDR3 has 15 residues. Germline loops: CDR1 LGHNA, CDR2 YNFKEQ. With V trimmed by 4 bases and J by 4 bases, 3 bases remained unmatched. As DNA, the CDR3 is TGTGCCAGCAGCCTGCTAGCGGGGGGGCCAGATACGCAGTATTTT. Translated, it gives CASSLLAGGPDTQYF.

This chain links TRBV6-5 with TRBJ2-2, with D possibly matching TRBD2 (7 bases). Trimming cost V 2 bases and J 7 bases, with 14 bases left between them. The germline V gene encodes CDR1 MNHEY and CDR2 SVGAGI. CDR3 length: 15 amino acids. Here the CDR3 reads CASSYEGGGSGELFF. CDR3 sequence (DNA): TGTGCCAGCAGTTACGAGGGGGGCGGGAGCGGGGAGCTGTTTTTT.

This clone was picked up many times. This rearrangement joins TRBV4-1 to TRBJ1-1; no definite D call. Trimming pared 3 bases from V and 1 base from J, leaving 12 bases between. The CDR3 has 15 residues. In germline, CDR1 is MGHRA, CDR2 YSYEKL. The CDR3 bases are TGCGCCAGCAGCCAGAGGGCTCGGGGGAACACTGAAGCTTTCTTT. It codes for CASSQRARGNTEAFF.

The V call is TRBV6-4, the J call TRBJ1-2; tentatively, D is TRBD1 (6 bases). V was cut by 5 bases and J by 6 bases, with 19 bases left in between. The CDR3 sequence is 15 residues long. CDR1 is MRHNA, CDR2 SNTAGT, per germline. As DNA, the CDR3 is TGTGCCAGCAGTCCAACTGGGGGGGGCCCACATGGCTACACCTTC. This gives the protein CASSPTGGGPHGYTF.

This chain connects TRBV13 to TRBJ2-3, with 8 bases fitting TRBD1. Germline V gene data show CDR1 as PRHDT and CDR2 as FYEKMQ (reference sequence). The CDR3 is 15 residues long. The J segment lost 2 bases and the V segment lost 7 bases, leaving 8 bases of the junction unmatched. This CDR3 is CASTFGQGATDTQYF. The CDR3, as DNA: TGTGCCAGCACCTTTGGACAGGGTGCCACAGATACGCAGTATTTT.

This clone has just one count. The chain joins TRBV19 to TRBJ1-2; maybe TRBD1 (6 bases). CDR1 LNHDA and CDR2 SQIVND come from the germline V gene (reference sequence). Trimming took 6 bases from V and 0 from J, leaving 11 bases between them. The CDR3 spans 14 residues. The CDR3 sequence is CASSSRDTNYGYTF. The CDR3 bases are TGTGCCAGTAGCAGCCGGGACACTAACTATGGCTACACCTTC.

A few counts support this clone. The genes are TRBV4-1 and TRBJ2-4; D gene uncertain. Germline lookup yields CDR1 MGHRA and CDR2 YSYEKL. This CDR3 contains 17 residues. V lost 3 bases and J 0 bases, leaving 15 bases between the germline ends. CDR3 sequence reads: CASSQSSLYLAKNIQYF. CDR3 DNA: TGCGCCAGCAGCCAGAGTAGTCTATATCTAGCCAAAAACATTCAGTACTTC.

This clone was observed a single time. The J gene is TRBJ1-5, the V gene TRBV2, with TRBD1 as a possible D gene (6 bases). The germline V and J ends were trimmed by 6 bases and 5 bases, with 17 bases remaining between them. The germline gives CDR1 SNHLY, CDR2 FYNNEI. This CDR3 is 15 amino acids long. CDR3 residues: CASRRGMKADQPQHF. CDR3 bases: TGTGCCAGCAGGAGGGGGATGAAGGCGGATCAGCCCCAGCATTTT.

V and J are TRBV29-1 and TRBJ1-2; possible D gene TRBD1, 5 bases. Per germline, CDR1 SQVTM and CDR2 ANQGSEA. The germline V and J ends were trimmed by 5 bases and 8 bases, with 33 bases remaining between them. The CDR3 sequence is 18 residues long. The CDR3 is CSVSSGRKEEGRAEGYTF. DNA of the CDR3: TGCAGCGTTTCTTCTGGGCGAAAGGAGGAGGGGAGGGCGGAAGGCTACACCTTC.

The V call is TRBV5-5, the J call TRBJ2-5; 8 bases line up with TRBD2. This CDR3 spans 15 amino acids. Trimming at V came to 7 bases and at J to 4 bases, leaving 12 bases not matched to a gene. Per the germline V gene, CDR1 is SGHKS and CDR2 is YYEKEE (reference sequence). The CDR3 DNA reads as TGTGCCAGCGGTCAATGGGGGGCGGGGGGAGAGACCCAGTACTTC. Translated, it gives CASGQWGAGGETQYF.

The V gene is TRBV6-1, the J gene TRBJ1-5; D is possibly TRBD1 (6 bases). V lost 6 bases to trimming and J lost 0 bases, with 12 bases between them. The CDR3 is made up of 15 amino acids. The germline V gene has CDR1 MNHNS and CDR2 SASEGT. CDR3 DNA: TGTGCCAGCAGGGAACCGACAGGTAGCAATCAGCCCCAGCATTTT. Translation: CASREPTGSNQPQHF.

CDR3 in amino acids: CASSKTGTGNGYTF. In DNA, the CDR3 is TGTGCCAGTAGTAAAACCGGGACAGGGAACGGCTACACCTTC. This chain connects TRBV19 to TRBJ1-2; 9 bases fit TRBD1. V shed 4 bases, J shed 8 bases, and the junction held 8 bases outside the gene matches. The CDR3 contains 14 residues. The germline V gene has CDR1 LNHDA and CDR2 SQIVND (reference sequence).

As DNA, the CDR3 is TGTGCCAGCAAGGCAGGGGCCGGCGGTGGGACTGAAGCTTTCTTT. It specifies CASKAGAGGGTEAFF. The chain carries TRBV5-8 and TRBJ1-1; a weak D match, TRBD1 (6 bases). The CDR3 sequence is 15 residues long. V was shortened by 6 bases and J by 5 bases, with 20 bases between the two germline ends. Germline CDR1 SGHTS, CDR2 YDEGEE.

The chain carries TRBV15 and TRBJ1-5, with D possibly matching TRBD1 (6 bases). Looked up from germline, CDR1 is LNHNV and CDR2 is YYDKDF (reference sequence). CDR3 length: 14 residues. Trimming left V 0 bases short and J 9 bases short, with 12 bases between. The CDR3: CATSRDRGAGPQHF. The CDR3 DNA follows: TGTGCCACCAGCAGAGATCGGGGGGCCGGGCCCCAGCATTTT.

This clone occurred a few times. The CDR3 nucleotides are TGCGCCAGCAGCGACTTAGAAACCCAAGAGACCCAGTACTTC. It translates to CASSDLETQETQYF. The chain combines TRBV5-1 with TRBJ2-5, with D uncertain. The CDR3 is 14 amino acids. Trimming stripped 4 bases from V and 1 base from J, with 11 bases between. Germline V CDR1 and CDR2: SGHRS, YFSETQ.

This clone was picked up a small number of times. The V gene is TRBV10-1, the J gene TRBJ1-5; 7 nucleotides agree with TRBD1. V shed 6 bases, J shed 4 bases, and the junction held 3 bases outside the gene matches. Germline CDR1 is WNHNN and CDR2 is SYGVQD (reference sequence). This CDR3 comprises 13 residues. The CDR3 loop reads CASSRDRNQPQHF. The CDR3 coding sequence is TGCGCCAGCAGCAGGGACAGAAATCAGCCCCAGCATTTT.

The chain has TRBV5-1 and TRBJ1-2; D gene uncertain. V was pared by 4 bases and J by 2 bases, with 9 bases between. This CDR3 has 13 residues. CDR1 SGHRS and CDR2 YFSETQ come from the germline V gene. The CDR3 loop reads CASSPTSNYGYTF. Written as DNA, the CDR3 is TGCGCCAGCAGCCCGACATCCAACTATGGCTACACCTTC.